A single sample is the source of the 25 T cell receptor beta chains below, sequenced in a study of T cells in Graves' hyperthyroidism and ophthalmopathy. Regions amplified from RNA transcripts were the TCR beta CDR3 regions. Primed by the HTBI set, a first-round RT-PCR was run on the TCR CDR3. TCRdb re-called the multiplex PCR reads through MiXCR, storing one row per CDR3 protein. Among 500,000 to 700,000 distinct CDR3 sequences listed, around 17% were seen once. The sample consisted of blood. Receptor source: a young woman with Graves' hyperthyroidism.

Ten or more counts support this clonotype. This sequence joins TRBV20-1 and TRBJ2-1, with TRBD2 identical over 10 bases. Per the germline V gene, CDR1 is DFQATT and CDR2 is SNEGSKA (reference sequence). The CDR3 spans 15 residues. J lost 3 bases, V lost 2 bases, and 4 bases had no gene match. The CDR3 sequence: CSARTTSGDYNEQFF. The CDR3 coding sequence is TGCAGTGCTAGAACAACTAGCGGGGACTACAATGAGCAGTTCTTC.

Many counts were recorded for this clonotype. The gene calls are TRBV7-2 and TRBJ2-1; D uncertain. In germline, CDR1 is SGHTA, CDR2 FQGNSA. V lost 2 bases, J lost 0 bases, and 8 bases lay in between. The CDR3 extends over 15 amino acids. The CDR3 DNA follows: TGTGCCAGCAGCTTATCACCCAGCTCCTACAATGAGCAGTTCTTC. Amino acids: CASSLSPSSYNEQFF.

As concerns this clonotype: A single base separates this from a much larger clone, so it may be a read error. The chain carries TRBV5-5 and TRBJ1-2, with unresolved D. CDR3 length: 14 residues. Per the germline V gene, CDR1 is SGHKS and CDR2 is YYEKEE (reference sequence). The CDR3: CASSLTTTNYGYIF. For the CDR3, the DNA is TGCGCCAGCAGCTTAACAACTACGAACTATGGCTACATCTTC.

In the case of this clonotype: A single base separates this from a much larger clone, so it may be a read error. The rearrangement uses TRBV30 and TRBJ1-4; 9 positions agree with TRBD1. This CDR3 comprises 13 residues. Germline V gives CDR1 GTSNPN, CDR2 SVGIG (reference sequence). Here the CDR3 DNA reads TGTGCCTGGAACGACAGGGGGGATGAAAATCTGTTTTTT. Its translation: CAWNDRGDENLFF.

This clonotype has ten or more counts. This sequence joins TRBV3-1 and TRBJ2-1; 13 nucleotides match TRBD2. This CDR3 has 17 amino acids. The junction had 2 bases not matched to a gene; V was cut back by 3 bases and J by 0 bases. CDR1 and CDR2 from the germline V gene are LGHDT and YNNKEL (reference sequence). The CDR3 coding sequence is TGTGCCAGCAGCCACACTAGCGGGAGGGTCTCCTACAATGAGCAGTTCTTC. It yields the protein CASSHTSGRVSYNEQFF.

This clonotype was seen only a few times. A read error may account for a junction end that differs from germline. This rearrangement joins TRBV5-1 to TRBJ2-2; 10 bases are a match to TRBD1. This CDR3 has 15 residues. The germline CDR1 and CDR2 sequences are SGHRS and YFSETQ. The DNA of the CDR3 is TGTGCCAGCAGCTCGACAGGGGGCCACACCGGGGAGCTGTTTTTT. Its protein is CASSSTGGHTGELFF.

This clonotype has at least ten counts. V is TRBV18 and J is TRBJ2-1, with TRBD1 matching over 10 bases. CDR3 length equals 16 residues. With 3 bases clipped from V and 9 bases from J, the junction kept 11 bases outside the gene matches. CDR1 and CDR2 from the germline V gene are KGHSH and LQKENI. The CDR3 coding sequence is TGTGCCAGCTCACCCCTGCGGGACAGGGGATCTGCTGAGCAGTTCTTC. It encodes CASSPLRDRGSAEQFF.

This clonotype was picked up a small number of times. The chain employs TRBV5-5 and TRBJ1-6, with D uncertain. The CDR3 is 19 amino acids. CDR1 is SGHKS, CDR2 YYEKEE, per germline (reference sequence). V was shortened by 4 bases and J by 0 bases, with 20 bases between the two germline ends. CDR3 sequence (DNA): TGTGCCAGCAGCCCATTTTGGGCAGCCAGGAGCTCCTATAATTCACCCCTCCACTTT. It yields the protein CASSPFWAARSSYNSPLHF.

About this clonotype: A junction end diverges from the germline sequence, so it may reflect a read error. For the CDR3, the DNA is TGCGCCAGCAACCAAGGACAGGGAGGAAGTCAGCCCCAGCATTTT. Translating gives CASNQGQGGSQPQHF. V and J are TRBV4-1 and TRBJ1-5; 8 nucleotides match TRBD1. The CDR3 has 15 residues. Germline CDR1 is MGHRA and CDR2 is YSYEKL.

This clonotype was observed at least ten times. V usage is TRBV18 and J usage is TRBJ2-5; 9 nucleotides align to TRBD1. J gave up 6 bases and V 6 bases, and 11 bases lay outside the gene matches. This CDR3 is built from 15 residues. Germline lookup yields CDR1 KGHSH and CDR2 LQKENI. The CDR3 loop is CASSPTGTGQQTQYF. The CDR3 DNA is TGTGCCAGCTCCCCGACCGGGACAGGGCAACAGACCCAGTACTTC. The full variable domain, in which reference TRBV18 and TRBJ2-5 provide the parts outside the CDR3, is NAGVMQNPRHLVRRRGQEARLRCSPMKGHSHVYWYRQLPEEGLKFMVYLQKENIIDESGMPKERFSAEFPKEGPSILRIQQVVRGDSAAYFCASSPTGTGQQTQYFGPGTRLLVL.

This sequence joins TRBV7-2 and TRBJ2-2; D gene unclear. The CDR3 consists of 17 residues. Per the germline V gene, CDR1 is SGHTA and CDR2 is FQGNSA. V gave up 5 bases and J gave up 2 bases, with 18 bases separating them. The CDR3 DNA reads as TGTGCCAGCAGCACCGGGCCCTCTATAATCAACACCGGGGAGCTGTTTTTT. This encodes CASSTGPSIINTGELFF.

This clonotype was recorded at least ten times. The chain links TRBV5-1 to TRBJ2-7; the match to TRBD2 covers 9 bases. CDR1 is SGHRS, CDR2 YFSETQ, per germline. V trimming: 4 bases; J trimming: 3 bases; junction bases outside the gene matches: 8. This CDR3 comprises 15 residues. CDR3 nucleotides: TGCGCCAGCAGCCTGGGTGCGGGAGGGTTCTACGAGCAGTACTTC. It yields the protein CASSLGAGGFYEQYF.

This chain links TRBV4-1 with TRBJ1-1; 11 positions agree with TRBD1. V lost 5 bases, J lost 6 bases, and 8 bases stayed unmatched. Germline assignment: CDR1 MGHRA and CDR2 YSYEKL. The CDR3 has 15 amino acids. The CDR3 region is CASSSWTGGNPEAFF. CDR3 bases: TGCGCCAGCAGCAGTTGGACAGGGGGCAACCCTGAAGCTTTCTTT.

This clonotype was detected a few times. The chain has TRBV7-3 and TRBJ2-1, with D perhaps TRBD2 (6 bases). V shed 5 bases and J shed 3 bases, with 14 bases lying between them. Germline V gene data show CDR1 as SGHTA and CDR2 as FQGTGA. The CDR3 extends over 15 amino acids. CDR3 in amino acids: CASSPRTTNYNEQFF. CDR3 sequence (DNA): TGTGCCAGCAGCCCCCGGACTACAAACTACAATGAGCAGTTCTTC.

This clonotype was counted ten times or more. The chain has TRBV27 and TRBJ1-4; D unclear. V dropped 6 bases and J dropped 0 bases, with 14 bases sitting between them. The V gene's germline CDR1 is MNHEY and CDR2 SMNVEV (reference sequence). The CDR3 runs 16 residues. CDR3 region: CASRTAATATNEKLFF. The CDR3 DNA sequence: TGTGCCAGCAGAACCGCAGCAACCGCAACTAATGAAAAACTGTTTTTT.

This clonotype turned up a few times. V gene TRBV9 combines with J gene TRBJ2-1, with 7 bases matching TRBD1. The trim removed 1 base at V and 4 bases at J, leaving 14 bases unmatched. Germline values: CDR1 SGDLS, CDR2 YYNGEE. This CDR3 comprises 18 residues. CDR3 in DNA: TGTGCCAGCAGCGTACTGCCACCGACAGGGCCGATTTACAATGAGCAGTTCTTC. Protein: CASSVLPPTGPIYNEQFF.

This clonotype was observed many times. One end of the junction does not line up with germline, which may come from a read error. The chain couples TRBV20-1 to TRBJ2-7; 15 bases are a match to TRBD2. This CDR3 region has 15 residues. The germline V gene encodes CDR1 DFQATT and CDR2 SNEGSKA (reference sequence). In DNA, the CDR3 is TGCAGTGCGAGAGGGACTAGCGGGGGGTCCTTCGAGCAGTACTTC. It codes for CSARGTSGGSFEQYF.

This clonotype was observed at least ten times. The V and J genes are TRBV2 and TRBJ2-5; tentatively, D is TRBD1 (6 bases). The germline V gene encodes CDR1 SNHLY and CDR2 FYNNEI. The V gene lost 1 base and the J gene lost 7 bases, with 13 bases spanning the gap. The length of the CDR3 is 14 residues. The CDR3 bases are TGTGCCAGCAGTGAAGGCCTGGCCAGGGGGACCCAGTACTTC. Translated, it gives CASSEGLARGTQYF.

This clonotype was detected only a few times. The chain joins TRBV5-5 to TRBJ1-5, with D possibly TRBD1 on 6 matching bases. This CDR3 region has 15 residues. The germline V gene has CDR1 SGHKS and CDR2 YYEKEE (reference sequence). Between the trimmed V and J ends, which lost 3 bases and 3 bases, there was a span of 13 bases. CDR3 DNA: TGTGCCAGCAGCTCCCAGGGGTTCGACAATCAGCCCCAGCATTTT. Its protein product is CASSSQGFDNQPQHF.

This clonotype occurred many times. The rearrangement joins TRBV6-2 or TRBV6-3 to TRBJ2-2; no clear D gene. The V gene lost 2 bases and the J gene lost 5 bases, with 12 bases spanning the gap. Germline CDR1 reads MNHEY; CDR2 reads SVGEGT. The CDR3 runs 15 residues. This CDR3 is CASSYRQELTGELFF. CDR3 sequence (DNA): TGTGCCAGCAGTTACCGCCAGGAGCTGACCGGGGAGCTGTTTTTT.

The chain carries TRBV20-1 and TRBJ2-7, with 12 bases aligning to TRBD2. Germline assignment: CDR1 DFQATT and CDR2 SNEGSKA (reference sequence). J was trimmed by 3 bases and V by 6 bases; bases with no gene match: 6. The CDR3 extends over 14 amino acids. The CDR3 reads CSAYGLAGHYEQYF. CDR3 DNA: TGCAGTGCCTACGGACTAGCGGGACACTACGAGCAGTACTTC.

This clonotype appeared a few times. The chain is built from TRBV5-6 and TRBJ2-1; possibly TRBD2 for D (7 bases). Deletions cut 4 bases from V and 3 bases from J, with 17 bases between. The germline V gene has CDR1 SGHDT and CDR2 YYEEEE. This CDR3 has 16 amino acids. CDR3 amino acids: CASSMGAGAGYNEQFF. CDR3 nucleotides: TGTGCCAGCAGCATGGGGGCGGGGGCCGGCTACAATGAGCAGTTCTTC.

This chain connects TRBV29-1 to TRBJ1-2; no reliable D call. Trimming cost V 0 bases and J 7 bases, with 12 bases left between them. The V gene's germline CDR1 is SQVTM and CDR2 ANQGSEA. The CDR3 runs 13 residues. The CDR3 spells CSVEDGEVRGYTF. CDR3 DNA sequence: TGCAGCGTTGAAGATGGAGAGGTTCGTGGCTACACCTTC.

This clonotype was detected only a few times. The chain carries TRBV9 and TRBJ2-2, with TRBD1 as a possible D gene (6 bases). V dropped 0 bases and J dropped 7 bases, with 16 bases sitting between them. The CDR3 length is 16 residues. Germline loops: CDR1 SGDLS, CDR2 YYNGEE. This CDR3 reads CASSVAPLGAGGELFF. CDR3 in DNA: TGTGCCAGCAGCGTAGCTCCCTTGGGGGCGGGCGGGGAGCTGTTTTTT. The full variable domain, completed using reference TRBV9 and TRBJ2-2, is DSGVTQTPKHLITATGQRVTLRCSPRSGDLSVYWYQQSLDQGLQFLIQYYNGEERAKGNILERFSAQQFPDLHSELNLSSLELGDSALYFCASSVAPLGAGGELFFGEGSRLTVL.

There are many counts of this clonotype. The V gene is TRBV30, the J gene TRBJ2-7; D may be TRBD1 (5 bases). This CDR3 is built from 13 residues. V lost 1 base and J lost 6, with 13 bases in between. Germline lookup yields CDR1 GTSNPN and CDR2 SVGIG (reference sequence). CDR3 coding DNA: TGTGCCTGGAGTGAGGGGATCGGTGGCGAGCAGTACTTC. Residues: CAWSEGIGGEQYF.